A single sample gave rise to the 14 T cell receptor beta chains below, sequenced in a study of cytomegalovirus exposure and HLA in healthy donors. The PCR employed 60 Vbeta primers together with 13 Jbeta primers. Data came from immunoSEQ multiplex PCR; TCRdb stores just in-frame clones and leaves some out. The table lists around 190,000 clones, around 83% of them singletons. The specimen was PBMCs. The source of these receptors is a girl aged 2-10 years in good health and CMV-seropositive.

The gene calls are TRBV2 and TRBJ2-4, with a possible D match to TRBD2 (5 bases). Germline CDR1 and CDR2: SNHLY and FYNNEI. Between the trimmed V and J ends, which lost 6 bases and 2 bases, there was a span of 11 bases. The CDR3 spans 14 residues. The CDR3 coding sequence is TGTGCCAGCAGCCGAGGGATCTCCAAAAACATTCAGTACTTC. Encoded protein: CASSRGISKNIQYF.

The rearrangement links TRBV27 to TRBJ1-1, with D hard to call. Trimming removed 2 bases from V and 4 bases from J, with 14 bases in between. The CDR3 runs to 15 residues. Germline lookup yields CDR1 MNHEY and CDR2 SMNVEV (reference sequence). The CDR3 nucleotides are TGTGCCAGCAGTTTAGCATTAACCGGGATCACTGAAGCTTTCTTT. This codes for CASSLALTGITEAFF.

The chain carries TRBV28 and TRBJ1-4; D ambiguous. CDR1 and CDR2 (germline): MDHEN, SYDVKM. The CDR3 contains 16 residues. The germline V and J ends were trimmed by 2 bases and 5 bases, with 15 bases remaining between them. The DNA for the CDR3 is TGTGCCAGCAGTTTAAAGAGGGAGCTATTGAATGAAAAACTGTTTTTT. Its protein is CASSLKRELLNEKLFF.

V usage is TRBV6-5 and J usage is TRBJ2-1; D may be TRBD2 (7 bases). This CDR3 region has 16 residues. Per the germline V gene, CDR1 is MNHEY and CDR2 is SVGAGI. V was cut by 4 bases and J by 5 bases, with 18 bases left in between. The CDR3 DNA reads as TGTGCCAGCAGTTCGTCCGCCCAGCGGGACAACAATGAGCAGTTCTTC. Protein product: CASSSSAQRDNNEQFF.

For the CDR3, the DNA is TGCGCCAGCAGCGTTGACACCTTCTCTGGAAACACCATATATTTT. Its protein product is CASSVDTFSGNTIYF. The rearrangement joins TRBV5-1 to TRBJ1-3; D remains ambiguous. The CDR3 runs to 15 residues. V was cut by 4 bases and J by 0 bases, with 11 bases left in between. Germline V lookup: CDR1 SGHRS, CDR2 YFSETQ.

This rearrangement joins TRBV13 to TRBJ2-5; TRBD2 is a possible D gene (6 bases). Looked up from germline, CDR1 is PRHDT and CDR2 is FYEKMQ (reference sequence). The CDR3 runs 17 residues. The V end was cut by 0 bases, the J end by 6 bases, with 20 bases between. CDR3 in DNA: TGTGCCAGCAGCTTAGGCCCCCCCAGACTAGTTACAAAGACCCAGTACTTC. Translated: CASSLGPPRLVTKTQYF. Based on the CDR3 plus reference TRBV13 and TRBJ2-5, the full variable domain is AAGVIQSPRHLIKEKRETATLKCYPIPRHDTVYWYQQGPGQDPQFLISFYEKMQSDKGSIPDRFSAQQFSDYHSELNMSSLELGDSALYFCASSLGPPRLVTKTQYFGPGTRLLVL.

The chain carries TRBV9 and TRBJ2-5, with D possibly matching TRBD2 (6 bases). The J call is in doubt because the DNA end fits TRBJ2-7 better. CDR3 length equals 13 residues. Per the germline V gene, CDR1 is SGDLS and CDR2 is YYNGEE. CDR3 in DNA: TGTGCCAGCAGCATCGGGGGAGCCTACGAGCAGTACTTC. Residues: CASSIGGAYEQYF.

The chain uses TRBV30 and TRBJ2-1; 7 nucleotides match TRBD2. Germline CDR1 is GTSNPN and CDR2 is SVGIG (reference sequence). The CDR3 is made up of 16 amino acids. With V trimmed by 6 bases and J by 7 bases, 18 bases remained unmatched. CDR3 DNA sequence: TGTGCCTGTAAGGTCGGCGGGGGAAAGAATAGAAATGAGCAGTTCTTC. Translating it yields CACKVGGGKNRNEQFF.

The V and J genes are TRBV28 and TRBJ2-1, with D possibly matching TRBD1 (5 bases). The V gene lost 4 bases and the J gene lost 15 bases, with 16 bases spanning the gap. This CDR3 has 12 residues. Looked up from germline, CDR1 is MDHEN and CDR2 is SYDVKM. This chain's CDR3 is CASSSPGPGLFF. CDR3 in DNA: TGTGCCAGCAGTTCCCCGGGCCCAGGGCTGTTCTTC.

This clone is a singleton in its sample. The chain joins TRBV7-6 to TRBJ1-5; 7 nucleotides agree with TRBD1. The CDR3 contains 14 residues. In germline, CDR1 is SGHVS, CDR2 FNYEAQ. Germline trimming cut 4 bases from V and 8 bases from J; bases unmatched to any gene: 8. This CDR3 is CASSSGTAGKPQHF. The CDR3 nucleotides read TGTGCCAGCAGCTCAGGGACAGCGGGCAAGCCCCAGCATTTT.

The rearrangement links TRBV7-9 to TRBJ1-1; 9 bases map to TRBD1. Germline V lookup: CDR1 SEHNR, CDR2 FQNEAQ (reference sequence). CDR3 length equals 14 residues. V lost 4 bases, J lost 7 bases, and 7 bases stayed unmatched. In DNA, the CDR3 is TGTGCCAGCAGCTATTTGGGACAGGGTGGTGAAGCTTTCTTT. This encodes CASSYLGQGGEAFF.

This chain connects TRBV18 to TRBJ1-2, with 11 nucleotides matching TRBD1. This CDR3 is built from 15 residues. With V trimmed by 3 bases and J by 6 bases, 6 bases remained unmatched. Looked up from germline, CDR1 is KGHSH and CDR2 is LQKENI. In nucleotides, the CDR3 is TGTGCCAGCTCACCCGGACAGGGGGCTTTTAATGGCTACACCTTC. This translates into CASSPGQGAFNGYTF. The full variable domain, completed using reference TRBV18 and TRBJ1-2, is NAGVMQNPRHLVRRRGQEARLRCSPMKGHSHVYWYRQLPEEGLKFMVYLQKENIIDESGMPKERFSAEFPKEGPSILRIQQVVRGDSAAYFCASSPGQGAFNGYTFGSGTRLTVV.

CDR3 amino acids: CASSPYRDPREAFF. CDR3 DNA sequence: TGTGCCAGCAGCCCTTACAGGGACCCGAGGGAAGCTTTCTTT. The chain has TRBV14 and TRBJ1-1; perhaps TRBD1 as D (6 bases). V was cut by 4 bases and J by 8 bases, with 17 bases left in between. Germline CDR1 is SGHDN and CDR2 is FVKESK. The CDR3 totals 14 residues.

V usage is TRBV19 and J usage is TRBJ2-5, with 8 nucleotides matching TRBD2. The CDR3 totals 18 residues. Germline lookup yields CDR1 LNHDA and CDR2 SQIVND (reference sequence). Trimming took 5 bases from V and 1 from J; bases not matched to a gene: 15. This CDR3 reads CASSPRPFSGTSQETQYF. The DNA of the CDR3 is TGTGCCAGTAGTCCCCGACCTTTTAGCGGGACGTCCCAAGAGACCCAGTACTTC.